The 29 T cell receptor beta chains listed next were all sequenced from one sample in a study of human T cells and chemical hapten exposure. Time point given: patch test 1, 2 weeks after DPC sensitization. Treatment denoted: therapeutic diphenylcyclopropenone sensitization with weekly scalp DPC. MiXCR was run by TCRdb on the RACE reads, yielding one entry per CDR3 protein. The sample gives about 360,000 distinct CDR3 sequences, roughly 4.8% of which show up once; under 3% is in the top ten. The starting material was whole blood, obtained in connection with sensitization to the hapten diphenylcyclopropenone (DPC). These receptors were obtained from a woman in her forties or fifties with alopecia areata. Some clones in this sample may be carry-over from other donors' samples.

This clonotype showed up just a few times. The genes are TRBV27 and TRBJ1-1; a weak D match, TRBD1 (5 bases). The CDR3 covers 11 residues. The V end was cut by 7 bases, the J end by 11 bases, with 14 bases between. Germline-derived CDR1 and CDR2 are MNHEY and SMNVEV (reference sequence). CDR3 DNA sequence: TGTGCCAGCAATGGGCCCGGGGGGGCTTTCTTT. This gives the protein CASNGPGGAFF.

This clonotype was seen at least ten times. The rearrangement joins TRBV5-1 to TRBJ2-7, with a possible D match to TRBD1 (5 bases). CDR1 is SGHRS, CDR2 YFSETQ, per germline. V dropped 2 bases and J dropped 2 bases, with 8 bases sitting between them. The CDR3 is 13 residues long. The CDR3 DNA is TGCGCCAGCAGCTTTACCAGGGCCTACGAGCAGTACTTC. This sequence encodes CASSFTRAYEQYF.

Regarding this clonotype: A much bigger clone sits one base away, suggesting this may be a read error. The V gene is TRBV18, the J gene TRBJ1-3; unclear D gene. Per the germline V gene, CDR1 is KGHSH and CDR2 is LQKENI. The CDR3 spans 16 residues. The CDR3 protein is CASSPTPMTPGNTINF. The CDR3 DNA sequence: TGTGCCAGCTCACCAACGCCGATGACGCCTGGAAACACCATAAATTTT.

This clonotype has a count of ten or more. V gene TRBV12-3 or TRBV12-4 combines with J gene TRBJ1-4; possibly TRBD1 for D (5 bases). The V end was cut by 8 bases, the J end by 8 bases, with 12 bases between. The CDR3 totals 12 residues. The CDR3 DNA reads TGTGCCAGCTCAGAACAGGAGGAAAAACTGTTTTTT. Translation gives CASSEQEEKLFF.

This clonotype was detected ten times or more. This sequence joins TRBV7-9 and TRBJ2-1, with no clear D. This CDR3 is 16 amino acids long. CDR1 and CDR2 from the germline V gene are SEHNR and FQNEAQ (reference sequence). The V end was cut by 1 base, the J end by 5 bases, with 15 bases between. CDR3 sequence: CASSLDPGRGNNEQFF. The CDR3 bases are TGTGCCAGCAGCTTAGACCCAGGCAGAGGTAACAATGAGCAGTTCTTC.

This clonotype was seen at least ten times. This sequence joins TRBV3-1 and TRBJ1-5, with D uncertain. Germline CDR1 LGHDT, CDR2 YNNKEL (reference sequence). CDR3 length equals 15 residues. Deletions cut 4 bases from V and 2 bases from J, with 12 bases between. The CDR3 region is CASSPRGGGNQPQHF. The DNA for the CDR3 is TGTGCCAGCAGCCCCAGAGGAGGTGGCAATCAGCCCCAGCATTTT.

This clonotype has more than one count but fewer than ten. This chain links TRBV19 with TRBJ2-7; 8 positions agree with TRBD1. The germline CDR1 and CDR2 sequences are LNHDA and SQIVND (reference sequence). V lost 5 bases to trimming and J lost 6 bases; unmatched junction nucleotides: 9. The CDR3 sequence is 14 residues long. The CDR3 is CASSPRQGTSEQYF. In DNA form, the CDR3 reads TGTGCCAGTAGTCCTCGACAGGGGACGAGCGAGCAGTACTTC.

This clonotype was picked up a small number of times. CDR3 sequence reads: CASSPLMAGGLTYEQYF. CDR3 DNA: TGTGCCAGCTCACCGTTAATGGCGGGAGGGCTAACCTACGAGCAGTACTTC. V usage is TRBV18 and J usage is TRBJ2-7, with 9 bases lining up with TRBD2. Germline V gene data show CDR1 as KGHSH and CDR2 as LQKENI. Trimming took 3 bases from V and 2 from J; bases not matched to a gene: 11. CDR3 size: 17 residues.

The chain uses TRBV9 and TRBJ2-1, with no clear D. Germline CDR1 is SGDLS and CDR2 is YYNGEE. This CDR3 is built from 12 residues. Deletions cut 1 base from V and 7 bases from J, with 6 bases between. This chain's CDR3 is CASSVRENEQFF. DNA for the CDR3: TGTGCCAGCAGCGTAAGAGAAAATGAGCAGTTCTTC.

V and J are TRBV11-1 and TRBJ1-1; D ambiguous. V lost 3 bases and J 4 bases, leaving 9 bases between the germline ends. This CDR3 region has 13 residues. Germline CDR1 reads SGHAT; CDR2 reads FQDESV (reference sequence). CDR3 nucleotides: TGTGCCAGCAGCTTGGGCAGCCCCACTGAAGCTTTCTTT. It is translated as CASSLGSPTEAFF.

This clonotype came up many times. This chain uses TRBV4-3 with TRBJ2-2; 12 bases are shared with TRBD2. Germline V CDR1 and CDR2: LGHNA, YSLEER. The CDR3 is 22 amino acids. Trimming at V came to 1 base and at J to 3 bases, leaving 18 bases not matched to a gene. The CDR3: CASSQGWKGGLAGGPDTGELFF. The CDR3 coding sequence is TGCGCCAGCAGCCAAGGATGGAAAGGAGGGCTAGCGGGAGGGCCGGACACCGGGGAGCTGTTTTTT.

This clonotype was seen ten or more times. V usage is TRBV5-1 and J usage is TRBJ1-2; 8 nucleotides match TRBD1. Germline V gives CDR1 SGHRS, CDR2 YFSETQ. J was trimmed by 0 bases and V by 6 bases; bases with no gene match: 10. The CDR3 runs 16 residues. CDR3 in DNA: TGCGCCAGCAACTCCGGGACAGGCGCTACTAACTATGGCTACACCTTC. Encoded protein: CASNSGTGATNYGYTF.

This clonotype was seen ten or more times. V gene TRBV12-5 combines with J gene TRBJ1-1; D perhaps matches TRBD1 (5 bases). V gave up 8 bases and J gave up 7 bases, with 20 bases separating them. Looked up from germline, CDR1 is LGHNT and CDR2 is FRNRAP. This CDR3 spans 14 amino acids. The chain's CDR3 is CASRLAGTSHEAFF. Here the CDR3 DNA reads TGTGCTAGTCGTCTGGCTGGGACCTCCCATGAAGCTTTCTTT.

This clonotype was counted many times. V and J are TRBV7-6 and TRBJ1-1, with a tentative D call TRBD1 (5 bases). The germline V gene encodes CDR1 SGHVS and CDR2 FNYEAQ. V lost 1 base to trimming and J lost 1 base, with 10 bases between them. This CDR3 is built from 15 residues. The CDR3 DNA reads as TGTGCCAGCAGCTTAGAAGGGGTTACGAACACTGAAGCTTTCTTT. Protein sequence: CASSLEGVTNTEAFF.

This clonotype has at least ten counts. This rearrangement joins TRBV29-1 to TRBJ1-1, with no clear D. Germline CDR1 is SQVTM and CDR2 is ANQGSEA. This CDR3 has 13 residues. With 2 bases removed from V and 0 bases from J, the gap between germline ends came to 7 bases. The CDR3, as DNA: TGCAGCGTTGAACAGGAGATGAACACTGAAGCTTTCTTT. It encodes CSVEQEMNTEAFF.

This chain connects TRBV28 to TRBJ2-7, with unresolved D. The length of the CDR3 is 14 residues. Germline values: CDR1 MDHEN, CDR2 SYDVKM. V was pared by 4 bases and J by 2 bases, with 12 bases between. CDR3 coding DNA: TGTGCCAGCAGTTCCCACCCTGTGACCTACGAGCAGTACTTC. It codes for CASSSHPVTYEQYF.

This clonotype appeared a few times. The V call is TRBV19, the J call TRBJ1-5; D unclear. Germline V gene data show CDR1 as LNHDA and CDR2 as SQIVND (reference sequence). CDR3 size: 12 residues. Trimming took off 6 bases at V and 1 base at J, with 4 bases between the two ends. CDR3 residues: CASRRSNQPQHF. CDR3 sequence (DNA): TGTGCCAGTAGAAGGAGCAATCAGCCCCAGCATTTT.

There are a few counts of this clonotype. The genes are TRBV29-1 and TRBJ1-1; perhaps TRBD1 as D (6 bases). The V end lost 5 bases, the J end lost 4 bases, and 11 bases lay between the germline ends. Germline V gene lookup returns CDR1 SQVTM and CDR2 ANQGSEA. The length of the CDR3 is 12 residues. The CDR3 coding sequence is TGCAGCGTTCACAGGGAGGGCACTGAAGCTTTCTTT. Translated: CSVHREGTEAFF.

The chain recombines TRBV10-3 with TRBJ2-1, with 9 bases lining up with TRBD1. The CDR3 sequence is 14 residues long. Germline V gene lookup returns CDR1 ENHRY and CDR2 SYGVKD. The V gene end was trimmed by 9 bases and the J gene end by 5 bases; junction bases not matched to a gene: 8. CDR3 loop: CAIQSGTGHNEQFF. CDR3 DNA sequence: TGTGCCATTCAGTCAGGGACAGGGCACAATGAGCAGTTCTTC.

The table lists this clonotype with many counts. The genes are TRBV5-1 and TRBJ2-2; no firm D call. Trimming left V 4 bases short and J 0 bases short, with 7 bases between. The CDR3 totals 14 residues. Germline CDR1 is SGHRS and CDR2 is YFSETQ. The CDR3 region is CASSVRPNTGELFF. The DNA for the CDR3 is TGCGCCAGCAGCGTTCGTCCGAACACCGGGGAGCTGTTTTTT. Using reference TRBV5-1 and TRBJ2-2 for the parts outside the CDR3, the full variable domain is KAGVTQTPRYLIKTRGQQVTLSCSPISGHRSVSWYQQTPGQGLQFLFEYFSETQRNKGNFPGRFSGRQFSNSRSEMNVSTLELGDSALYLCASSVRPNTGELFFGEGSRLTVL.

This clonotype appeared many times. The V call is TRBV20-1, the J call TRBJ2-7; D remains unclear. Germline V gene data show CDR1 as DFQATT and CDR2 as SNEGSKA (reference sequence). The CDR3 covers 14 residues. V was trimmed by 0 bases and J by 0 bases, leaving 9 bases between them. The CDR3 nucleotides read TGCAGTGCTAGAGATCAAGGCAGCTCCTACGAGCAGTACTTC. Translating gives CSARDQGSSYEQYF.

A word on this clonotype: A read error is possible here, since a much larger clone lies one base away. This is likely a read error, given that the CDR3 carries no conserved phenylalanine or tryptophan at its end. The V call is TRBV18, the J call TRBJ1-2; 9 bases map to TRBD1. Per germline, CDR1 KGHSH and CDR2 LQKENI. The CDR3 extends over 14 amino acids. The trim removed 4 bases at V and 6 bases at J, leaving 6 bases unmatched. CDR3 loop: CASSLWDRVDGYTL. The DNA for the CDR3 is TGTGCCAGCTCACTCTGGGACAGGGTCGATGGCTACACCCTC.

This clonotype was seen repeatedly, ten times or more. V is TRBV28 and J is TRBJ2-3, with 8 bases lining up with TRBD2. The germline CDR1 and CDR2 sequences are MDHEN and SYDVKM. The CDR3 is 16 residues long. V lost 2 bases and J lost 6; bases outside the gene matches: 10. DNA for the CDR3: TGTGCCAGCAGTTTAGTGGCCCCAGCGGGAGCGGATACGCAGTATTTT. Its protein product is CASSLVAPAGADTQYF.

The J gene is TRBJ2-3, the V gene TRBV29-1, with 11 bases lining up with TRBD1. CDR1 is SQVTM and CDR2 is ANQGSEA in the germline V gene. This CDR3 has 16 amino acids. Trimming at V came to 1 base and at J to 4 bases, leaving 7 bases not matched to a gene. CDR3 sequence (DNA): TGCAGCGTTGAAGCCCTGGGACAGGGGGGTGCAGATACGCAGTATTTT. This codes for CSVEALGQGGADTQYF.

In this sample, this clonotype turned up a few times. The CDR3 DNA sequence: TGCAGTGCTATGGGGACTAGCACCCACGAGCAGTACTTC. Encoded protein: CSAMGTSTHEQYF. V usage is TRBV20-1 and J usage is TRBJ2-7; the match to TRBD2 covers 9 bases. Germline CDR1 and CDR2: DFQATT and SNEGSKA (reference sequence). Trimming at V came to 4 bases and at J to 5 bases, leaving 6 bases not matched to a gene. The CDR3 runs 13 residues.

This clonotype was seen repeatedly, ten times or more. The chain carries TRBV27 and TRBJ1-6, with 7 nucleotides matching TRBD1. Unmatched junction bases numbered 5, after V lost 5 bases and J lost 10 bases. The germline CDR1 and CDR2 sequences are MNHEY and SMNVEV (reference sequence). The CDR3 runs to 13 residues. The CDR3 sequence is CASSLAGGSPLHF. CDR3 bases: TGTGCCAGCAGTCTGGCAGGGGGGTCACCCCTCCACTTT.

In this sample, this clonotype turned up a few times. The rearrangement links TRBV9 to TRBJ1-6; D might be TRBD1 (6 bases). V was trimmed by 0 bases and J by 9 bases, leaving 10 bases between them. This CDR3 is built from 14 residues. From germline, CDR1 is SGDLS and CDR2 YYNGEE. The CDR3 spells CASSVAGGPSPLHF. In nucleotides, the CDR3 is TGTGCCAGCAGCGTAGCGGGGGGCCCTTCACCCCTCCACTTT.

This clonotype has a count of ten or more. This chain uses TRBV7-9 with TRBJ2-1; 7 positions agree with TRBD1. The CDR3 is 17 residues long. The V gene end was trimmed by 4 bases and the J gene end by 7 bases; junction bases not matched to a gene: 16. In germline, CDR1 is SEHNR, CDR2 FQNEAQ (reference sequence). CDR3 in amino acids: CASSSRRRGLGTNEQFF. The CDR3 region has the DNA TGTGCCAGCAGCTCGCGTCGAAGGGGGCTAGGGACGAATGAGCAGTTCTTC.

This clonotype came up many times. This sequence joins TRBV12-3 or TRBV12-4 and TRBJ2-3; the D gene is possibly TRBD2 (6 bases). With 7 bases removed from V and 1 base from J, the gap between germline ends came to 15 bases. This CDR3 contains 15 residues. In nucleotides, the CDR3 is TGTGCCAGCACTGCCGGGGGTGGAGGCACAGATACGCAGTATTTT. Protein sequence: CASTAGGGGTDTQYF.